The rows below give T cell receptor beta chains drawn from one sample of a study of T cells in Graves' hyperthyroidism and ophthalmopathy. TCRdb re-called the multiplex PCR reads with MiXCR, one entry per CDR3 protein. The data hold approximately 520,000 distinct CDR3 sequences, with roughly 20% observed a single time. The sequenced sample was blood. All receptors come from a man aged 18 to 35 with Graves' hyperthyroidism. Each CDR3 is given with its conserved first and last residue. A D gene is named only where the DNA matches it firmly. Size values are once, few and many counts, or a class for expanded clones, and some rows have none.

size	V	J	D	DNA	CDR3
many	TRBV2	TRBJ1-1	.	TGTGCCGCATCAGCAGGATTGAACACTGAAGCTTTCTTT	CAASAGLNTEAFF
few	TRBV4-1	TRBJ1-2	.	TGCGCCAGCAGCCAAGGCCGGCCTCGGGGGCAGAATGGCTACACCTTC	CASSQGRPRGQNGYTF
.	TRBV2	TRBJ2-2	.	TGTGCCAGCAGCCCGACGGCGACCACCGGGGAGCTGTTTTTT	CASSPTATTGELFF
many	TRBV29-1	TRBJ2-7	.	TGCAGCGTTGAAGATAAGGACAGCTACGAGCAGTACTTC	CSVEDKDSYEQYF
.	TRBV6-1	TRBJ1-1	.	TGTGCCAGCAGTCCGCTGGGCGCGTACACTGAAGCTTTCTTT	CASSPLGAYTEAFF
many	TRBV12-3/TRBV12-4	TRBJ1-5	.	TGTGCCAGCAGTTTCAAGACAGGTAGCAATCAGCCCCAGCATTTT	CASSFKTGSNQPQHF
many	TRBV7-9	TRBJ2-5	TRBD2	TGTGCCAGCAGCACGGGACTAGAAGAGACCCAGTACTTC	CASSTGLEETQYF
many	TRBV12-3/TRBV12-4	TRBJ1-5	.	TGTGCCAGCAGTTTCTGGAGCAATCAGCCCCAGCATTTT	CASSFWSNQPQHF
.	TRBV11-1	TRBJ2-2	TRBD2	TGTGCCAGCAGCGCACTAGCGGGGGAGAACACCGGGGAGCTGTTTTTT	CASSALAGENTGELFF
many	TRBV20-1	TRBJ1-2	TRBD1	TGCAGGGCTAAGGGGGCGGATGGCTACACCTTC	CRAKGADGYTF
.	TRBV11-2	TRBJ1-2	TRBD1	TGTGCCAGCAGAAGGACAGGGGATCTCGGCTACACCTTC	CASRRTGDLGYTF
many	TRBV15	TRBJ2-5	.	TGTGCCACCAGCTGGACGGTCCAAGAGACCCAGTACTTC	CATSWTVQETQYF
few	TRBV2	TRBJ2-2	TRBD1	TGTGCCAGCAGTGAAGACGGGACAGGGTACACCGGGGAGCTGTTTTTT	CASSEDGTGYTGELFF
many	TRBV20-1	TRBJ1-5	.	TGCAGTGCTAGAGCACCCCCCGCCGAAGCTAAGACCCAGCATTTT	CSARAPPAEAKTQHF
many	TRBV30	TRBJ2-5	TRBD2	TGTGCCTGTATAACTAGCGGGGGGGCAGGAGAGACCCAGTACTTC	CACITSGGAGETQYF
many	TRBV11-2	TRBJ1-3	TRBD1	TGTGCCAGCAGCTCCAGACAGGGGTCTGGAAACACCATATATTTT	CASSSRQGSGNTIYF
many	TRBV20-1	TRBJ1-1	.	TGCAGTGCTTCTCCGCTGGGGGAGAACACTGAAGCTTTCTTT	CSASPLGENTEAFF
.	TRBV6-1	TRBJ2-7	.	TGTGCCAGCAGAAATACGCAAGGACCTAGCTCCTACGAGCAGTACTTC	CASRNTQGPSSYEQYF
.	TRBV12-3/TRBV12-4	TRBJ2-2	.	TGTGCCAGCAGTCAGGGGGGGGGCACCGGGGAGCTGTTTTTT	CASSQGGGTGELFF
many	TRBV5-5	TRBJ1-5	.	TGTGCCAGCAGCCCATGGTCCGGTCAGCCCCAGCATTTT	CASSPWSGQPQHF
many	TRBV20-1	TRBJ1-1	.	TGCAGTGCTAGAGTTGACCGACACCAGAACACTGAAGCTTTCTTT	CSARVDRHQNTEAFF
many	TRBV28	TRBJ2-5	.	TGTGCCAGCAGTGCCCCTATGGCCCGGGAGACCCAGTACTTC	CASSAPMARETQYF
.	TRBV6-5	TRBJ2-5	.	TGTGCCAGCAGTTACGGCAGGGAGGCTTGGGAGACCCAGTACTTC	CASSYGREAWETQYF
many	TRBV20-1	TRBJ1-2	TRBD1	TGCAGTGCTTACGACAGGGGGCGCCGGGGCTACACCTTC	CSAYDRGRRGYTF
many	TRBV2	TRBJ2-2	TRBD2	TGTGCCAGCAGCCTCGGGGGGTTGAACACCGGGGAGCTGTTTTTT	CASSLGGLNTGELFF
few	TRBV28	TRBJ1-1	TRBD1	TGTGCCAGCGGGCCCGTGACAGGGAGTTATCCAAACACTGAAGCTTTCTTT	CASGPVTGSYPNTEAFF
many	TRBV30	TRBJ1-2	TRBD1	TGTGCCTGGAGCTCCACAGGGGTAGCTAACTATGGCTACACCTTC	CAWSSTGVANYGYTF
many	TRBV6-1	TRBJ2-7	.	TGTGCCAGCAGTACGTTTTATGAGGGTACCTACGAGCAGTACTTC	CASSTFYEGTYEQYF
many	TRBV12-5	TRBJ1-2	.	TGTGCTAGTGGTTTGGTCCCGGGCCGGGGGAGCTATGGCTACACCTTC	CASGLVPGRGSYGYTF
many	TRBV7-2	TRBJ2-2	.	TGTGCCAGCAGCTTAACGGGGAATCCCACCGGGGAGCTGTTTTTT	CASSLTGNPTGELFF
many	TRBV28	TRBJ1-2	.	TGTGCCAGCAGTGAGCCCCCAACACTGTCCTACACCTTC	CASSEPPTLSYTF
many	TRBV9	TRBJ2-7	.	TGTGCCAGCAGCGGGGACACGGTCGGGGGCGAGCAGTACTTC	CASSGDTVGGEQYF
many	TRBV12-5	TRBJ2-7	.	TGTGCTAGTGGTTTTAGGATCTACGAGCAGTACTTC	CASGFRIYEQYF
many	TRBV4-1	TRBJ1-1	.	TGCGCCAGCACCTTCGGAGGGTACACTGAAGCTTTCTTT	CASTFGGYTEAFF
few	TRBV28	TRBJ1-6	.	TGTGCCACCTCCCCAGGCGTGAGGCATAATTCACCCCTCCACTTT	CATSPGVRHNSPLHF
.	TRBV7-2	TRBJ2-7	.	TGTGTCAGCAGCTTAGTCGGGACGGGCAACGAGCAGTACTTC	CVSSLVGTGNEQYF
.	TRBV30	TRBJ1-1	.	TGTGCCTGGAGTGTATTGGGACCGGAGAACACTGAAGCTTTCTTT	CAWSVLGPENTEAFF
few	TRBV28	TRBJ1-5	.	TGTGCCACCCGGGGGGACGATCAGCCCCATCATTTT	CATRGDDQPHHF
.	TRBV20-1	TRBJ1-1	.	TGCAGTGCTAGAGATCAGGTCGGAGGGACCCTTGAAGCTTTCTTT	CSARDQVGGTLEAFF
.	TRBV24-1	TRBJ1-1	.	TGTGCCACCAGGGACCTACCCCCGCGAACTGAAGCTTTCTTT	CATRDLPPRTEAFF
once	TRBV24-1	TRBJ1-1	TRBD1	TGTGCCACCAGAGACAGGGGGGAAGCTTTCTTT	CATRDRGEAFF
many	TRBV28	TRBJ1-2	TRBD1	TGTGCCACCCGAGGACAGGGAAGGGCTAACTATGGCTACACCTTC	CATRGQGRANYGYTF
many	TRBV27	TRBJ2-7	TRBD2	TGTGCCAGCAGCCCTAGCGGGGGGGCCAGCTCCTACGAGCAGTACTTC	CASSPSGGASSYEQYF
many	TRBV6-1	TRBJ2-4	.	TGTGCCAGCAGTGCCTTAGAGGCCCTAGCCAAAAACATTCAGTACTTC	CASSALEALAKNIQYF
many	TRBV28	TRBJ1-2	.	TGTGCCAGCACCGAGGACTATCACGGCTACACCTTC	CASTEDYHGYTF
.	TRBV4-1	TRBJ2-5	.	TGCGCCAGCAGCCAAGTTGGGGGCGCCCCGCAGACCCAGTACTTC	CASSQVGGAPQTQYF
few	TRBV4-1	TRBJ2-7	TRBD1	TGCGCCAGCAGCCAAGGCAGGGGACAGTACGAGCAGTACTTC	CASSQGRGQYEQYF
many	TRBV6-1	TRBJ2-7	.	TGTGCCAGCAGCGGGACTTCGAGCTCCTACGAGCAGTACTTC	CASSGTSSSYEQYF
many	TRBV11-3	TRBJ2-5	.	TGTGCCAGCAGCTTAGAGAAGGGTATAATCGAGACCCAGTACTTC	CASSLEKGIIETQYF
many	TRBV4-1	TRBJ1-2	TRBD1	TGCGCCAGCAGCCCAAGGGCAGGGGGCAAGGATGGCTACACCTTC	CASSPRAGGKDGYTF
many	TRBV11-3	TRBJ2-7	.	TGTGCCAGCAGCTTAGACTCGCCAACATACGAGCAGTACTTC	CASSLDSPTYEQYF